This record looks at one TCR beta chain sequence and its context. cDNA serving as the sequencing template came from extracted, reverse transcribed RNA. Method: immunoSEQ multiplex PCR; TCRdb's copy keeps in-frame clones and lacks some. The repertoire holds about 100,000 clones, with approximately 61% as singletons. Germline-derived CDR1 and CDR2 are PRHDT and FYEKMQ (reference sequence). Trimming at V came to 4 bases and at J to 5 bases, leaving 11 bases not matched to a gene. The CDR3 totals 15 residues. The data derive from a study of CD8+ T cells in alopecia areata. This rearrangement joins TRBV13 to TRBJ2-7; 7 positions agree with TRBD2. Source material: NKG2D-low CD8+ T cells sorted from blood. The TCR comes from a human donor with alopecia areata. CDR3 bases: TGTGCCAGCAGCTCCGGACTAGTTGTGTGGGACGAGCAGTACTTC. It specifies CASSSGLVVWDEQYF.